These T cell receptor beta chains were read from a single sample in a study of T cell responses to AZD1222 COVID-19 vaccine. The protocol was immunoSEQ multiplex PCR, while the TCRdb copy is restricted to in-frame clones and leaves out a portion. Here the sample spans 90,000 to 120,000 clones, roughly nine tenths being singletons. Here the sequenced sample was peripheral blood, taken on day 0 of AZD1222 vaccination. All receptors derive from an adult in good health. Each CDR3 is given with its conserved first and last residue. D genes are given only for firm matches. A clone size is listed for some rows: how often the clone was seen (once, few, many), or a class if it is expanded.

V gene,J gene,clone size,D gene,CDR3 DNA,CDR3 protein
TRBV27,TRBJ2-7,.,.,TGTGCCAGCAGTCCCCGCCCCGAGGGGGGGTACGAGCAGTACTTC,CASSPRPEGGYEQYF
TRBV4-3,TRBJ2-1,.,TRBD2,TGCGCCAGCAGCCAAGATTCTAGCGGAGCCCGTGAGCAGTTCTTC,CASSQDSSGAREQFF
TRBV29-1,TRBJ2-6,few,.,TGCAGCGTATTAATTGGGGGTTCTCCACCCTCTGGGGCCAACGTCCTGACTTTC,CSVLIGGSPPSGANVLTF
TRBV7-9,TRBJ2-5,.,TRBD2,TGTGCCAGCAGACCAGCGGGAGGGGAGACCCAGTACTTC,CASRPAGGETQYF
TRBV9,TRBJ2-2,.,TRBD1,TGTGCCAGCAGCGCGGGACAGGGTGACACCGGGGAGCTGTTTTTT,CASSAGQGDTGELFF
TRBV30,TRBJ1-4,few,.,TGTGCCTGGAGTGACGGGGGGGTCAAAAAACTGTTTTTT,CAWSDGGVKKLFF
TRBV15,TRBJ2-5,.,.,TGTGCCACCAGCACCCTCTGGGGCGAGACCCAGTACTTC,CATSTLWGETQYF
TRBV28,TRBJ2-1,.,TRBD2,TGTGCCAGCAGCTTCCGCCTAGCGGGATTATACAATGAGCAGTTCTTC,CASSFRLAGLYNEQFF
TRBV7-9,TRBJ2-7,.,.,TGTGCCAGCAGCTTAGGAGGGGCTGGGTACGAGCAGTACTTC,CASSLGGAGYEQYF
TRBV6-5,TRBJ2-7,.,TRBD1,TGTGCCAGCAGTTCGGGACAGGCTTCTGACGAGCAGTACTTC,CASSSGQASDEQYF
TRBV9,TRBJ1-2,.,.,TGTGCCAGCAGCGTTTCAGGGGACTATGGCTACACCTTC,CASSVSGDYGYTF
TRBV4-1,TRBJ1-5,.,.,TGCGCCAGCAGCCAAGATATGGGTCAGCCCCAGCATTTT,CASSQDMGQPQHF
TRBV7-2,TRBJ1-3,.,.,TGTGCCAGCAGCTTCGACGCAGGCCCTGGAAACACCATATATTTT,CASSFDAGPGNTIYF
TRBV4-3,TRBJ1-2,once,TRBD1,TGCGCCAGCAGCCAAGAAACAGGGGAGGTTGTTAACTATGGCTACACCTTC,CASSQETGEVVNYGYTF
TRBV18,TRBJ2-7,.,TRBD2,TGTGCCAGCTCACCAAAAGCGGGGGCTTGGGAGCAGTACTTC,CASSPKAGAWEQYF
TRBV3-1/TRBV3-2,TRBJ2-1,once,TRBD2,TGTGCCAGCAGCGGAGAAAGCGGGAGGGCCCCCTACAATGAGCAGTTCTTC,CASSGESGRAPYNEQFF
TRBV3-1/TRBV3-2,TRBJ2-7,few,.,TGTGCCAGCAGCCAAGTGGATCCGGACGGTAGACTACGAGAGCAGTACTTC,CASSQVDPDGRLREQYF
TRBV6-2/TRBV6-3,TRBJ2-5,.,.,TGTGCCAGCAGTTCCGAAACCTCTAAGTTAGTCAACAAGGAGACCCAGTACTTC,CASSSETSKLVNKETQYF
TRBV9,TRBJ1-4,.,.,TGTGCCAGCAGCATTCAGGGGAGGTCTAATGAAAAACTGTTTTTT,CASSIQGRSNEKLFF
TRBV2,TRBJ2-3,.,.,TGTGCCAGCAGTTGGACAGCGTCCACAGATACGCAGTATTTT,CASSWTASTDTQYF
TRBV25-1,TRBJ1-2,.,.,TGTGCCAGCAGTGAATTGGATGGAGACTATGGCTACACCTTC,CASSELDGDYGYTF
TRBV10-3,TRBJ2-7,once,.,TGTGCCATCAGGAACTTGGCCTACGAGCAGTACTTC,CAIRNLAYEQYF
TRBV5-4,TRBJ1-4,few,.,TGTGCCAGCAGCTTGGCTCGCGGGGCGAGTGAAAAACTGTTTTTT,CASSLARGASEKLFF
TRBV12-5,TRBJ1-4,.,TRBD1,TGTGCTAGTGGTATAAGAAGACAGGGAGGTAATGAAAAACTGTTTTTT,CASGIRRQGGNEKLFF